The T cell receptor beta chain under discussion was sequenced for a study of beta chain features in type 1 diabetes. Study-wide results and caveats: Relative to healthy donors, patients appeared to have naive, central memory and Treg TCRB repertoires that were more similar. Moderately but significantly shorter TCRB CDR3s were found in Type 1 diabetes patients in all four CD4+ subsets.

With regard to this clone: Its specificity is not known. Different DNA sequences within this sample yield the same CDR3.

CD4+ naive, central memory, regulatory and stem cell-like memory subsets were isolated by sorting on CD45RO/CCR7/CD25/CD127/CD95/CD27. Reverse transcribing all isolated RNA meant expressed TCRB transcripts were sequenced. The assay was immunoSEQ multiplex PCR, and TCRdb's table has in-frame clones only and misses some. Found here are 600,000 to 700,000 clones, 12% of them singletons; the top ten hold around 0.12%. CDR3 length equals 11 residues. The germline V gene encodes CDR1 SNHLY and CDR2 FYNNEI. Trimming cost V 6 bases and J 2 bases, with 5 bases left between them. Sequences were obtained from naive CD4+ T cells from blood. The chain combines TRBV2 with TRBJ2-7; D gene ambiguous. This clonotype was sampled from a man aged 25 to 45 with type 1 diabetes. The CDR3 coding sequence is TGTGCCAGCAGCCCGACCTACGAGCAGTACTTC. It translates to CASSPTYEQYF.